The 13 T cell receptor beta chains reported below all come from one sample, sequenced in a study of shared clonotypes between healthy human individuals. Sequenced by immunoSEQ multiplex PCR; TCRdb stores in-frame clones only, minus some. The sample consists of 400,000 to 600,000 clones, about 96% of them appearing once. The sample comprised naive CD4+ T cells sorted from blood. Subset of the sample: CD45RA+ positively selected. These receptors originate from a woman aged 25 to 39 in good health.

The rearrangement links TRBV29-1 to TRBJ2-5; 9 bases match TRBD2. J was trimmed by 4 bases and V by 7 bases; bases with no gene match: 4. The germline gives CDR1 SQVTM, CDR2 ANQGSEA. This CDR3 is 12 amino acids long. The CDR3 DNA reads as TGCAGCGCCGGCGGGGGGGCAGAGACCCAGTACTTC. This encodes CSAGGGAETQYF.

This rearrangement joins TRBV4-2 to TRBJ2-1; 8 bases line up with TRBD2. V shed 2 bases and J 0 bases; nucleotides not matched to a gene: 9. Germline V gene sequence: CDR1 LGHNA, CDR2 YNFKEQ. The CDR3 covers 18 residues. DNA for the CDR3: TGTGCCAGCAGCCAATCCCAGCGGGAGACGGGCTCCTACAATGAGCAGTTCTTC. Its translation is CASSQSQRETGSYNEQFF.

The rearrangement joins TRBV5-1 to TRBJ1-1; 9 bases map to TRBD1. J lost 2 bases, V lost 3 bases, and 14 bases had no gene match. The CDR3 runs to 18 residues. The germline V gene encodes CDR1 SGHRS and CDR2 YFSETQ. Written as DNA, the CDR3 is TGCGCCAGCAGCTCGGACAGGGGACACTGGTTAGACAACACTGAAGCTTTCTTT. It encodes CASSSDRGHWLDNTEAFF.

The rearrangement uses TRBV6-4 and TRBJ2-1; 8 nucleotides match TRBD2. J was trimmed by 6 bases and V by 6 bases; bases with no gene match: 10. CDR3 length equals 15 residues. CDR1 MRHNA and CDR2 SNTAGT come from the germline V gene. The CDR3 region has the DNA TGTGCCAGCAGGGCGCTGGCGGGGGGCCCCAATGAGCAGTTCTTC. Amino acid sequence: CASRALAGGPNEQFF.

J is TRBJ1-1 and V is TRBV27; D is unresolved. The germline V gene has CDR1 MNHEY and CDR2 SMNVEV (reference sequence). Trimming removed 5 bases at V and 2 bases at J, with 12 bases between. This CDR3 has 14 residues. CDR3 sequence reads: CASSEERVNTEAFF. CDR3 nucleotide sequence: TGTGCCAGCAGTGAAGAGAGAGTTAACACTGAAGCTTTCTTT.

This clone was observed a single time. V and J are TRBV5-1 and TRBJ2-2, with 9 bases matching TRBD2. V was pared by 0 bases and J by 7 bases, with 7 bases of the junction left unmatched. Per germline, CDR1 SGHRS and CDR2 YFSETQ. This CDR3 is built from 16 residues. The CDR3 sequence is CASSLEAGGPYGELFF. CDR3 bases: TGCGCCAGCAGCTTGGAGGCGGGAGGGCCTTACGGGGAGCTGTTTTTT.

This clone was found once. V and J are TRBV5-1 and TRBJ2-6; D is uncertain. The V end was cut by 4 bases, the J end by 0 bases, with 11 bases between. Germline lookup yields CDR1 SGHRS and CDR2 YFSETQ. The CDR3 spans 16 residues. CDR3: CASSPILGSGANVLTF. The CDR3 DNA sequence: TGCGCCAGCAGCCCAATTTTGGGCTCTGGGGCCAACGTCCTGACTTTC.

This clone was observed a handful of times. V and J are TRBV5-1 and TRBJ1-1; no clear D gene. This CDR3 has 11 residues. CDR1 and CDR2 (germline): SGHRS, YFSETQ. V shed 1 base and J shed 7 bases, with 5 bases lying between them. CDR3 nucleotides: TGCGCCAGCAGCTTGAATTATGAAGCTTTCTTT. Translation gives CASSLNYEAFF.

The chain joins TRBV7-8 to TRBJ2-1; D is possibly TRBD1 or TRBD2 (6 bases each). This CDR3 comprises 16 residues. V lost 1 base and J 1 base, leaving 11 bases between the germline ends. Germline V gene sequence: CDR1 SGHVS, CDR2 FQNEAQ. CDR3 nucleotides: TGTGCCAGCAGCTTAGTTTCGGGGGCGTCCTACAATGAGCAGTTCTTC. Amino acid sequence: CASSLVSGASYNEQFF.

The chain couples TRBV4-1 to TRBJ2-5, with 9 bases aligning to TRBD2. CDR3 length: 17 amino acids. V lost 1 base and J lost 5; bases outside the gene matches: 11. Per germline, CDR1 MGHRA and CDR2 YSYEKL. The CDR3 DNA follows: TGCGCCAGCAGCCAAGTATTTAGCGGGAGTTTGCAGGAGACCCAGTACTTC. As protein: CASSQVFSGSLQETQYF.

This clone was found once. The V and J genes are TRBV5-1 and TRBJ2-6; 9 nucleotides line up with TRBD2. V lost 3 bases, J lost 4 bases, and 14 bases stayed unmatched. Germline lookup yields CDR1 SGHRS and CDR2 YFSETQ. The CDR3 runs 19 residues. CDR3 in DNA: TGCGCCAGCAGCTACCAACCCGGGACTAGCTTTTCCGGGGCCAACGTCCTGACTTTC. Translation gives CASSYQPGTSFSGANVLTF.

This rearrangement joins TRBV6-6 to TRBJ1-1; a weak D match, TRBD1 (6 bases). The germline gives CDR1 MNHNY, CDR2 SVGAGI (reference sequence). Trimming took off 0 bases at V and 5 bases at J, with 13 bases between the two ends. This CDR3 has 15 amino acids. Written as DNA, the CDR3 is TGTGCCAGCAGTTACTCAGGGAGGGGGGGGACTGAAGCTTTCTTT. It yields the protein CASSYSGRGGTEAFF.

The V gene is TRBV7-9, the J gene TRBJ2-7; D is unresolved. V was cut by 1 base and J by 2 bases, with 12 bases left in between. The CDR3 extends over 15 amino acids. Germline V gene data show CDR1 as SEHNR and CDR2 as FQNEAQ (reference sequence). CDR3 DNA: TGTGCCAGCAGCTTAGGTAGGCAGCCAACCTACGAGCAGTACTTC. Residues: CASSLGRQPTYEQYF. Full variable domain (outside the CDR3, taken from reference TRBV7-9 and TRBJ2-7): DTGVSQNPRHKITKRGQNVTFRCDPISEHNRLYWYRQTLGQGPEFLTYFQNEAQLEKSRLLSDRFSAERPKGSFSTLEIQRTEQGDSAMYLCASSLGRQPTYEQYFGPGTRLTVT.